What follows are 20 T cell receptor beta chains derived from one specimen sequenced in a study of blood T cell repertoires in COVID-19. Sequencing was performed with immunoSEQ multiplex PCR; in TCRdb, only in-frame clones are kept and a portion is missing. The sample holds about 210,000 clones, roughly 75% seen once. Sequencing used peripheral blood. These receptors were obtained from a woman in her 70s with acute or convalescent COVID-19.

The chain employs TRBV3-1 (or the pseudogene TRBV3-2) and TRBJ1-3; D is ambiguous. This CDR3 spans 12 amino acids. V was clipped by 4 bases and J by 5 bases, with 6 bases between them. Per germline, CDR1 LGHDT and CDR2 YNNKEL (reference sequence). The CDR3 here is CASSPQRNTIYF. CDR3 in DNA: TGTGCCAGCAGCCCACAGAGAAACACCATATATTTT.

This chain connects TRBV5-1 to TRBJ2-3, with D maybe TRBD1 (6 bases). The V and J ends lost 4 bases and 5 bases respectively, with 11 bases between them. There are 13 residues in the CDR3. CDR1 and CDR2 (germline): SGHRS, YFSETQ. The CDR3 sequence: CASSLGAGDTQYF. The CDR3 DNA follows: TGCGCCAGCAGCCTGGGGGCAGGAGATACGCAGTATTTT.

The CDR3 spells CASSQSYRAVMDTQYF. DNA for the CDR3: TGTGCCAGCAGCCAGTCTTACAGGGCGGTAATGGATACGCAGTATTTT. The chain uses TRBV14 and TRBJ2-3, with a weak D call TRBD1 (6 bases). The ends were cut back, 3 bases at V and 6 bases at J, with 19 bases in the middle. CDR3 size: 16 residues. Germline assignment: CDR1 SGHDN and CDR2 FVKESK.

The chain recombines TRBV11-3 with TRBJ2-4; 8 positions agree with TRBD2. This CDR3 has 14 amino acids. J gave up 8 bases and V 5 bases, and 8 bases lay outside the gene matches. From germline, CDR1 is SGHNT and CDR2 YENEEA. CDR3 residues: CASSPGGVGDIQYF. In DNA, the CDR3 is TGTGCCAGCAGCCCCGGGGGGGTGGGGGACATTCAGTACTTC. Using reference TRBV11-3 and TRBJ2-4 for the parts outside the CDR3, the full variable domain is EAGVVQSPRYKIIEKKQPVAFWCNPISGHNTLYWYLQNLGQGPELLIRYENEEAVDDSQLPKDRFSAERLKGVDSTLKIQPAELGDSAVYLCASSPGGVGDIQYFGAGTRLSVL.

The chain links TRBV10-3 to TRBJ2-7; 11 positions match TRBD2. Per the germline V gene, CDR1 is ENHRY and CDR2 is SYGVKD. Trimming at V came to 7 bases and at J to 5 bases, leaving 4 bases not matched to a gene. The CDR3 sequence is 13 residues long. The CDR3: CAIKPSGGNEQYF. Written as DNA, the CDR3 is TGTGCCATCAAACCTAGCGGGGGGAACGAGCAGTACTTC.

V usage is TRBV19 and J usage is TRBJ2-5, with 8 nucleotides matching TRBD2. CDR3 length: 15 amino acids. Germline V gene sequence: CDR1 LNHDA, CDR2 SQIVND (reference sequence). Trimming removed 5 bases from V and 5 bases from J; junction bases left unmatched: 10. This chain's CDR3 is CASSSGRGGRETQYF. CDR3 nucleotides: TGTGCCAGTAGTTCAGGCCGCGGGGGGCGTGAGACCCAGTACTTC.

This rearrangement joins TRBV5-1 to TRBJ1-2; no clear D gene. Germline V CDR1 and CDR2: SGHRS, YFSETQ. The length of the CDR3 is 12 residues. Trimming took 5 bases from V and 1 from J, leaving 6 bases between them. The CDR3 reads CASSRDNYGYTF. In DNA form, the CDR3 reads TGCGCCAGCAGTCGCGATAACTATGGCTACACCTTC.

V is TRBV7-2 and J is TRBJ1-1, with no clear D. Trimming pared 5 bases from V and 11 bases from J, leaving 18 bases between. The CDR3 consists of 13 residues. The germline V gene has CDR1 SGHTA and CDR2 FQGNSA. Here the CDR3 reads CASSPNNERAAFF. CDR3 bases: TGTGCCAGCAGCCCCAACAACGAGCGGGCGGCTTTCTTT.

Written as DNA, the CDR3 is TGTGCCAGCAGCAAACCTAGCGGGGGGGCTGAAGATACGCAGTATTTT. Translation: CASSKPSGGAEDTQYF. The chain is built from TRBV5-5 and TRBJ2-3, with 12 bases lining up with TRBD2. Germline V gives CDR1 SGHKS, CDR2 YYEKEE (reference sequence). The CDR3 runs to 16 residues. Trimming took 4 bases from V and 5 from J; bases not matched to a gene: 8.

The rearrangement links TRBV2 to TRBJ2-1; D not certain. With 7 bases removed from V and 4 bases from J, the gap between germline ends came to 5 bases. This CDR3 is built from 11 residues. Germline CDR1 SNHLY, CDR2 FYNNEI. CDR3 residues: CASTSYNEQFF. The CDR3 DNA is TGTGCCAGCACATCATACAATGAGCAGTTCTTC.

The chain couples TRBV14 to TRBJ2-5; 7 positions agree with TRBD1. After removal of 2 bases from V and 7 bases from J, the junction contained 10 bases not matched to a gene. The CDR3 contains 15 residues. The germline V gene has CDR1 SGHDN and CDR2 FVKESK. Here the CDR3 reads CASSQNSGPGGTQYF. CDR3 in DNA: TGTGCCAGCAGCCAAAACTCTGGACCAGGGGGGACCCAGTACTTC.

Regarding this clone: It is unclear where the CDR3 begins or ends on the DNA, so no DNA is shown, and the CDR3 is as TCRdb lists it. The CDR3 spells CASSTSTETGELFF. The chain has TRBV2 and TRBJ2-2; the D call in the table, TRBD2, was not verified against the DNA. Germline V gives CDR1 SNHLY, CDR2 FYNNEI. The CDR3 length equals 14 residues, ends included.

CDR3 coding DNA: TGTGCCAGCAGCTCTAGTAATACGCAGTATTTT. It yields the protein CASSSSNTQYF. The chain carries TRBV5-6 and TRBJ2-3; no firm D call. Germline V gene lookup returns CDR1 SGHDT and CDR2 YYEEEE. Trimming pared 3 bases from V and 7 bases from J, leaving 6 bases between. The CDR3 consists of 11 residues.

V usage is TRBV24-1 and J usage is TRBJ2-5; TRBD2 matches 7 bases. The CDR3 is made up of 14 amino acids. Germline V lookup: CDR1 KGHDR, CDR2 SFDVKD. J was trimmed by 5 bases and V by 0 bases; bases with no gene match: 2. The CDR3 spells CATSDLQGGETQYF. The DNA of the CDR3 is TGTGCCACCAGTGATTTGCAGGGAGGGGAGACCCAGTACTTC.

The CDR3 nucleotides are TGCAGCGTGGGCATGGGGACAAGTAATGAAAAACTGTTTTTT. Protein sequence: CSVGMGTSNEKLFF. This chain connects TRBV29-1 to TRBJ1-4; the D gene is possibly TRBD1 (6 bases). There are 14 residues in the CDR3. The ends were cut back, 6 bases at V and 4 bases at J, with 15 bases in the middle. Germline values: CDR1 SQVTM, CDR2 ANQGSEA.

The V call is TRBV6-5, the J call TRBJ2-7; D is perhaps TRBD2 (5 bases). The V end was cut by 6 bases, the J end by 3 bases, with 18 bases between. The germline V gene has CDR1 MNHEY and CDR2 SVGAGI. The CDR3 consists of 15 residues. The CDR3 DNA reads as TGTGCCAGCAGACCCCGAACGGGGAACTACTACGAGCAGTACGTC. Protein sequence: CASRPRTGNYYEQYV.

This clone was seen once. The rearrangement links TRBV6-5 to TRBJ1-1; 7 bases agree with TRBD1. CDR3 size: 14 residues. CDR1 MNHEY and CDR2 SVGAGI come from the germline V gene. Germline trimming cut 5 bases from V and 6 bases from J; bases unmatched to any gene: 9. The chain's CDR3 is CASSLTGNYAEAFF. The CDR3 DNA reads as TGTGCCAGCAGTCTGACAGGGAATTACGCTGAAGCTTTCTTT.

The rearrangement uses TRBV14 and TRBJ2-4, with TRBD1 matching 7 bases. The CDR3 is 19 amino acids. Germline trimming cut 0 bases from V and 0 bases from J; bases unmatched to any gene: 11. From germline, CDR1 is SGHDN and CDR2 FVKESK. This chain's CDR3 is CASSQEVGTDSLAKNIQYF. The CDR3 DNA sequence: TGTGCCAGCAGCCAAGAGGTGGGGACAGACTCCTTAGCCAAAAACATTCAGTACTTC.

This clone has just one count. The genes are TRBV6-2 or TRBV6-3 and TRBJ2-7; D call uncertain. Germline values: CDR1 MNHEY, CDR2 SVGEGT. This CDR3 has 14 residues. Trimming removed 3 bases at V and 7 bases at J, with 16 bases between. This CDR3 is CASSYLGATREQYF. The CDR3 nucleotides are TGTGCCAGCAGTTATCTCGGAGCTACGCGGGAGCAGTACTTC.

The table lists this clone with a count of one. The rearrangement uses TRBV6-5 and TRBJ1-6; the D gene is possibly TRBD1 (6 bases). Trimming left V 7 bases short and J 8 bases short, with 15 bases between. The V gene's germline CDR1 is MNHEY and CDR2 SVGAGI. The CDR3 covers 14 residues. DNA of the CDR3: TGTGCCAGCATGTACAGGGAGCCCGATTCACCCCTCCACTTT. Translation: CASMYREPDSPLHF.